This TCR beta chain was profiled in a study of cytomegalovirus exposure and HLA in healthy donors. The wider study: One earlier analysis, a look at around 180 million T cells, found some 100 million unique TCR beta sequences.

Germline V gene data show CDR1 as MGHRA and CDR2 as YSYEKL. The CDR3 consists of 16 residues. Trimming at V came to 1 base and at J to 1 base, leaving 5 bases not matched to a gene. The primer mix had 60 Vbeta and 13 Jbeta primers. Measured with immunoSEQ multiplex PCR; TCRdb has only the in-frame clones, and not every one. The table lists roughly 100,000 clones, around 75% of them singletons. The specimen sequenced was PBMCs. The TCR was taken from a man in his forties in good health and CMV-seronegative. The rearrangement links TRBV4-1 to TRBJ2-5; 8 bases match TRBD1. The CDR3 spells CASSQVSGGLQETQYF. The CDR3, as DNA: TGCGCCAGCAGCCAAGTCTCAGGGGGCCTCCAAGAGACCCAGTACTTC.